Below are 6 T cell receptor beta chains sequenced from a single sample in a study of T cell repertoires in cytomegalovirus infection. TCRdb called the reads again in MiXCR, with one record for every CDR3 protein. The sample shows fewer than 550,000 distinct CDR3 sequences, around 32% of them seen only once. The sequencing input was PBMCs. These receptors were taken from a human donor in good health (CMV status not recorded). Some clones in this sample may be carry-over from other donors' samples.

This clonotype has at least ten counts. The chain uses TRBV12-3 or TRBV12-4 and TRBJ1-1; 8 bases align to TRBD1. There are 14 residues in the CDR3. With V trimmed by 5 bases and J by 0 bases, 2 bases remained unmatched. CDR3 region: CASSRTGMNTEAFF. DNA of the CDR3: TGTGCCAGCAGTCGGACAGGGATGAACACTGAAGCTTTCTTT.

Many counts were recorded for this clonotype. CDR3 sequence reads: CASSFTGANQPQHF. The CDR3 region has the DNA TGTGCCAGCAGCTTTACAGGTGCCAATCAGCCCCAGCATTTT. The V gene is TRBV7-2, the J gene TRBJ1-5, with D possibly TRBD1 on 5 matching bases. The CDR3 consists of 14 residues. V lost 3 bases, J lost 3 bases, and 9 bases lay in between. Germline V gene sequence: CDR1 SGHTA, CDR2 FQGNSA.

Regarding this clonotype: A read error may produce the germline difference seen at one junction end. The rearrangement uses TRBV2 and TRBJ2-3, with no clear D. CDR1 and CDR2 (germline): SNHLY, FYNNEI. CDR3 length: 12 amino acids. Here the CDR3 DNA reads TGTGCCAGCAGACTCCTTAAGGATACGCCGTATTTT. Protein: CASRLLKDTPYF.

The chain joins TRBV4-2 to TRBJ2-7; D uncertain. CDR3 length: 12 residues. The germline V and J ends were trimmed by 1 base and 9 bases, with 10 bases remaining between them. Germline assignment: CDR1 LGHNA and CDR2 YNFKEQ. CDR3 residues: CASSQGARAQYF. As DNA, the CDR3 is TGTGCCAGCAGCCAAGGAGCACGTGCGCAGTACTTC.

The CDR3 loop reads CASSYLTQQMNYGYTF. The CDR3 nucleotides are TGTGCCAGTAGTTACCTCACCCAACAGATGAACTATGGCTACACCTTC. The chain joins TRBV19 to TRBJ1-2; D ambiguous. CDR3 length equals 16 residues. The V gene lost 5 bases and the J gene lost 2 bases, with 18 bases spanning the gap. From germline, CDR1 is LNHDA and CDR2 SQIVND (reference sequence).

This clonotype was seen only a few times. The chain uses TRBV25-1 and TRBJ1-2; a weak D match, TRBD1 (5 bases). Germline V gives CDR1 MGHDK, CDR2 SYGVNS. V lost 6 bases, J lost 8 bases, and 10 bases lay in between. CDR3 length: 11 residues. The CDR3 protein is CASSRAGGYTF. Here the CDR3 DNA reads TGTGCCAGCAGCAGGGCTGGGGGCTACACCTTC.